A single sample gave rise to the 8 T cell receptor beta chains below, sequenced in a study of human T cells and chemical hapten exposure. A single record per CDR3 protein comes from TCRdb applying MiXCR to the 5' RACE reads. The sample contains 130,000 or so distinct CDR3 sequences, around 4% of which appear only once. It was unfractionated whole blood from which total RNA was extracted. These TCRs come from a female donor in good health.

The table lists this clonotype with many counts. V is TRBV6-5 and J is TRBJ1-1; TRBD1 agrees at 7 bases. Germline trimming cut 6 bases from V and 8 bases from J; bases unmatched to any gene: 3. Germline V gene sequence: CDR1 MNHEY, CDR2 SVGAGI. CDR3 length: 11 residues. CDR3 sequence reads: CASSGTDEAFF. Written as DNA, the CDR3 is TGTGCCAGCAGCGGGACAGACGAAGCTTTCTTT.

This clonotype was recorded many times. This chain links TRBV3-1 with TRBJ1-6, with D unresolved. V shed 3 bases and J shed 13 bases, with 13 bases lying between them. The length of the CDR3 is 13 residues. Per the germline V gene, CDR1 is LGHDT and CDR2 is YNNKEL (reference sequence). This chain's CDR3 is CASSQKTGLPLHF. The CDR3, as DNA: TGTGCCAGCAGCCAGAAGACGGGTCTCCCCCTCCACTTT.

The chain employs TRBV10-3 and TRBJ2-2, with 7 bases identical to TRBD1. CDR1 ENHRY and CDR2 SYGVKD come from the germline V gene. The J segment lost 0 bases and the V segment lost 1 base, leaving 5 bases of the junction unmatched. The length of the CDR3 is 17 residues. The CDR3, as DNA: TGTGCCATCAGTGAGTTCGGGGACAGCCCGAACACCGGGGAGCTGTTTTTT. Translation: CAISEFGDSPNTGELFF.

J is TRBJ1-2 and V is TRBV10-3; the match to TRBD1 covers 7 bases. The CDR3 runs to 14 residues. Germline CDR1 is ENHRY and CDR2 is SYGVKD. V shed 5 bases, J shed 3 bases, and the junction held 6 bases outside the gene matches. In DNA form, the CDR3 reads TGTGCCATCAGTCGGACAGGTTCTGACTATGGCTACACCTTC. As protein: CAISRTGSDYGYTF.

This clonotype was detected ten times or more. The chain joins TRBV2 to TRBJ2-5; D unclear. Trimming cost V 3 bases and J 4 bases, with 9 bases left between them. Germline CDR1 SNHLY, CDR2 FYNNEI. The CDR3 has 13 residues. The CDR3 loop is CASSDSELETQYF. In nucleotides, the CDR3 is TGTGCCAGCAGTGATAGTGAGTTAGAGACCCAGTACTTC.

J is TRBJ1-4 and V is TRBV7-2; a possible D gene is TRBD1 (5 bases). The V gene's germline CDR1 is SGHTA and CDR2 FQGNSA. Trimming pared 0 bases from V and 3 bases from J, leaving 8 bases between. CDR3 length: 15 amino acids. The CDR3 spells CASSLARGSNEKLFF. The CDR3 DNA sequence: TGTGCCAGCAGCTTAGCGCGGGGGTCTAATGAAAAACTGTTTTTT.

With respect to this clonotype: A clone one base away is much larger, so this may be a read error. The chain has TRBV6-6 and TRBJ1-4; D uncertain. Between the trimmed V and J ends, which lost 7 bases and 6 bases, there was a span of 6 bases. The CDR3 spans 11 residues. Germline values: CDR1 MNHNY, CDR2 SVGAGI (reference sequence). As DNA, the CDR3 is TGTGCCAGCACCGTGGATGAAAAACTGTTTTTT. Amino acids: CASTVDEKLFF.

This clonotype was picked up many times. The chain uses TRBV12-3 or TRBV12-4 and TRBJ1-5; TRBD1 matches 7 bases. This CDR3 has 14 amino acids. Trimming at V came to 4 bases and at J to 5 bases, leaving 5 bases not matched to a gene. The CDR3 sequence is CASSSGDSYQPQHF. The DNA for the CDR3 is TGTGCCAGCAGTTCAGGGGACAGCTATCAGCCCCAGCATTTT.